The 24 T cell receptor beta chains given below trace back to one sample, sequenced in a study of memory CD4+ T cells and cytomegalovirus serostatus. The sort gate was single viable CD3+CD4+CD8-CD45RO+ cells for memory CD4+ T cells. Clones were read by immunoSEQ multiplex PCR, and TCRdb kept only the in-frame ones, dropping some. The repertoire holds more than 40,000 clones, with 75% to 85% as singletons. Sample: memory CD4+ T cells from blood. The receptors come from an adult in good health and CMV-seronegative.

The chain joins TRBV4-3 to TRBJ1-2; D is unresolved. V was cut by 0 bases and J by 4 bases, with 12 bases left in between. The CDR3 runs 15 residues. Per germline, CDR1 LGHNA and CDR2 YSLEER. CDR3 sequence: CASSQDPLPGYGYTF. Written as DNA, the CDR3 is TGCGCCAGCAGCCAAGATCCGCTTCCAGGCTATGGCTACACCTTC.

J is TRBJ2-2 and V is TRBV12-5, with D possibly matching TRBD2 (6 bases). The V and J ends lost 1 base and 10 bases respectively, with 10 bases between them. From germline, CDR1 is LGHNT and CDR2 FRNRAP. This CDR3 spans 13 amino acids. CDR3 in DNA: TGTGCTAGTGGTTTGGATCGGGGGAAGGAGCTGTTTTTT. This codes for CASGLDRGKELFF.

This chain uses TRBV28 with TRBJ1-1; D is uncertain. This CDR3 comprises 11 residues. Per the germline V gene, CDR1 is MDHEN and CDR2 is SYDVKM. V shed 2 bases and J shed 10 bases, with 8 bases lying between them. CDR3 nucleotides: TGTGCCAGCAGTTTAACCCGGGGAGCTTTCTTT. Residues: CASSLTRGAFF.

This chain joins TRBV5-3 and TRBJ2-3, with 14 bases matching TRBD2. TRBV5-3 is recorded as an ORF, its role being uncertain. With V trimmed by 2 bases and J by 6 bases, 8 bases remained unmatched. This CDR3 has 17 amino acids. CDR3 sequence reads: CARSLPPGLAGVDTQYF. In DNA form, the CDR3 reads TGTGCCAGAAGCTTACCCCCGGGACTAGCGGGAGTGGATACGCAGTATTTT.

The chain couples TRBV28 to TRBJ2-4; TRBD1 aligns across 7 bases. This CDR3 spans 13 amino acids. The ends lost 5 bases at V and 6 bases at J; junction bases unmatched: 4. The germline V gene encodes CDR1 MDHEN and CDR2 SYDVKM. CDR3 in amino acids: CASSPTGTNIQYF. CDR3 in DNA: TGTGCCAGCAGTCCGACAGGGACAAACATTCAGTACTTC. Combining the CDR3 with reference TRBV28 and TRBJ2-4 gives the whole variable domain DVKVTQSSRYLVKRTGEKVFLECVQDMDHENMFWYRQDPGLGLRLIYFSYDVKMKEKGDIPEGYSVSREKKERFSLILESASTNQTSMYLCASSPTGTNIQYFGAGTRLSVL.

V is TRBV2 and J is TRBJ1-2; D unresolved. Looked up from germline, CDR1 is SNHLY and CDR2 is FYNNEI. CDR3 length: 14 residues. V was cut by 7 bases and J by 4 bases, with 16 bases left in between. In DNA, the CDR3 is TGTGCCAGCACCTACGGGCAATCGGCCTATGGCTACACCTTC. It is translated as CASTYGQSAYGYTF.

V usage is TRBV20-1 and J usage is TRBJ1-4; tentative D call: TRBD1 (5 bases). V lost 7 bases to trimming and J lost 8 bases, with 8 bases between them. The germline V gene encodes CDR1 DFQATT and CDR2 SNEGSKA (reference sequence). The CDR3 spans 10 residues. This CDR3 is CSVGDEKLFF. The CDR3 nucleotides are TGCAGTGTCGGGGACGAAAAACTGTTTTTT.

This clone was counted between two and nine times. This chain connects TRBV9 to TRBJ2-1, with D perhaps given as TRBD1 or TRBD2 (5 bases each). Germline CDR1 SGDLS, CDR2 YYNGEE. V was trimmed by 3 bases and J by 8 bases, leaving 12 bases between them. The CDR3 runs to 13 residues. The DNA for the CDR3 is TGTGCCAGCAGCGGTCCGGGGCGGGATGAGCAGTTCTTC. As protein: CASSGPGRDEQFF. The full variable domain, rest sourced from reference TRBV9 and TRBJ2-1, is DSGVTQTPKHLITATGQRVTLRCSPRSGDLSVYWYQQSLDQGLQFLIQYYNGEERAKGNILERFSAQQFPDLHSELNLSSLELGDSALYFCASSGPGRDEQFFGPGTRLTVL.

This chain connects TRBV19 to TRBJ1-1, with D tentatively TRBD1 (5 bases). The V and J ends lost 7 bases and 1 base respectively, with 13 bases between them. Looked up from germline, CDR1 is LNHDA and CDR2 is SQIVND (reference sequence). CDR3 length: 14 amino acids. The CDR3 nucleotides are TGTGCCAGTATTATGACAGAAACGAACACTGAAGCTTTCTTT. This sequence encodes CASIMTETNTEAFF.

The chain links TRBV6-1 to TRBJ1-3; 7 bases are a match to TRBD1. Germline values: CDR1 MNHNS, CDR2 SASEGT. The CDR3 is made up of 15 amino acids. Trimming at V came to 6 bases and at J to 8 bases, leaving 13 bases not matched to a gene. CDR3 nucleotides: TGTGCCAGCAGCCCAATTCGTAGCAGGGGGGACACCATATATTTT. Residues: CASSPIRSRGDTIYF.

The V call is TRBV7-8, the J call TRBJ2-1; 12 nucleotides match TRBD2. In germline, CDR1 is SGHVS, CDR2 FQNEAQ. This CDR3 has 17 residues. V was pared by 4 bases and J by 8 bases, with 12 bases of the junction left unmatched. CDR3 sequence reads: CASSSYRILAGGYEQFF. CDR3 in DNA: TGTGCCAGCAGCTCCTATAGGATCCTAGCGGGAGGGTATGAGCAGTTCTTC.

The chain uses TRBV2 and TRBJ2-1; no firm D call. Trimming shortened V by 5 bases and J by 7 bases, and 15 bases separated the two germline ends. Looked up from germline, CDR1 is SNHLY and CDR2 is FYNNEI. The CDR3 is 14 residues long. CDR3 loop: CASSQRPGWNEQFF. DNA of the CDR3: TGTGCCAGCAGTCAAAGGCCCGGGTGGAATGAGCAGTTCTTC.

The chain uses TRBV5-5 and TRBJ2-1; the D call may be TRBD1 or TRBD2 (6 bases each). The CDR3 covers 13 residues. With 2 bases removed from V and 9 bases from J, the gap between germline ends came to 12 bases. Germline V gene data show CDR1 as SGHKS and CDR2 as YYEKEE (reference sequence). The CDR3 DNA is TGTGCCAGCAGCTTTTCCGGGGGCAGTGAGCAGTTCTTC. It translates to CASSFSGGSEQFF.

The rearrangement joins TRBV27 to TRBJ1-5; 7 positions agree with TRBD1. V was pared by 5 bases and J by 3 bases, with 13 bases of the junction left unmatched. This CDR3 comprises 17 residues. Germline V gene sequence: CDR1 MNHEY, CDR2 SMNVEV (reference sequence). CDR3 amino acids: CASSPQQGFVYNQPQHF. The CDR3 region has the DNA TGTGCCAGCAGTCCCCAACAGGGGTTCGTGTACAATCAGCCCCAGCATTTT.

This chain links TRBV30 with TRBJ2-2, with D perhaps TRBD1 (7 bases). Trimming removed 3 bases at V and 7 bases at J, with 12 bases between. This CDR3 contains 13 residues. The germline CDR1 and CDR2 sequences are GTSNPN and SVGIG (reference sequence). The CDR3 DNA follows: TGTGCCTGGAGCAGGGGGAGGATCGGGGAGCTGTTTTTT. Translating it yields CAWSRGRIGELFF.

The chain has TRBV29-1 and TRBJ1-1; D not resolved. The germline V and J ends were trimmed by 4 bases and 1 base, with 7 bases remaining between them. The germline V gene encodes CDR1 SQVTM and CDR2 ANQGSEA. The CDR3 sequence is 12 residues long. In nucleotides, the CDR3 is TGCAGCGTTGTGGTCGCGAACACTGAAGCTTTCTTT. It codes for CSVVVANTEAFF. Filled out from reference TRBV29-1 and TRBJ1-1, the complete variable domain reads SAVISQKPSRDICQRGTSLTIQCQVDSQVTMMFWYRQQPGQSLTLIATANQGSEATYESGFVIDKFPISRPNLTFSTLTVSNMSPEDSSIYLCSVVVANTEAFFGQGTRLTVV.

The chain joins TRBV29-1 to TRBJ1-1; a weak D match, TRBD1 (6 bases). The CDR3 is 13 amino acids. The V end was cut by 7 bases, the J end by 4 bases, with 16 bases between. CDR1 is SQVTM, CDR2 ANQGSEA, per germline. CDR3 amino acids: CSASRGGATEAFF. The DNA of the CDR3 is TGCAGCGCCTCACGTGGGGGGGCCACTGAAGCTTTCTTT.

The CDR3 loop reads CASSIWDNEQFF. CDR3 sequence (DNA): TGTGCCAGTAGTATCTGGGACAATGAGCAGTTCTTC. This chain links TRBV19 with TRBJ2-1; D unresolved. The CDR3 totals 12 residues. Germline CDR1 reads LNHDA; CDR2 reads SQIVND (reference sequence). Trimming left V 3 bases short and J 5 bases short, with 5 bases between.

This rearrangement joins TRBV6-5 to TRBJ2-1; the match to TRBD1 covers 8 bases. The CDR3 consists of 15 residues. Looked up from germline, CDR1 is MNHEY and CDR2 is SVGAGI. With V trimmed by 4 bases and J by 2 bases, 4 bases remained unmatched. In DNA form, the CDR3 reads TGTGCCAGCAGTTCGTGGACAGGGACCTACAATGAGCAGTTCTTC. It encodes CASSSWTGTYNEQFF.

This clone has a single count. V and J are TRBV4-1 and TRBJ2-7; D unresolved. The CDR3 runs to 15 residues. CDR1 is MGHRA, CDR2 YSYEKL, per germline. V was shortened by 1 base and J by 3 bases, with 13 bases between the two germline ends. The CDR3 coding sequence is TGCGCCAGCAGCCAAGCCCAATCCCCACTCTACGAGCAGTACTTC. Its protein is CASSQAQSPLYEQYF.

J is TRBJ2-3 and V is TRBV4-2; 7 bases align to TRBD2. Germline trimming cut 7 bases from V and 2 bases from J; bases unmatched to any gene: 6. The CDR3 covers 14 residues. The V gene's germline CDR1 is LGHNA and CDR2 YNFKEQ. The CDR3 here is CASTRGGSTDTQYF. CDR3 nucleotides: TGTGCCAGCACCCGCGGGGGTTCCACAGATACGCAGTATTTT.

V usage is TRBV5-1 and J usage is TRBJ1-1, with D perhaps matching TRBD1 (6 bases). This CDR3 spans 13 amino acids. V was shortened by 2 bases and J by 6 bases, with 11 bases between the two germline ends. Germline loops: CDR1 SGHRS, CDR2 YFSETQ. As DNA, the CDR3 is TGCGCCAGCAGCTTAAGACAGGATTCTGAAGCTTTCTTT. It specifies CASSLRQDSEAFF.

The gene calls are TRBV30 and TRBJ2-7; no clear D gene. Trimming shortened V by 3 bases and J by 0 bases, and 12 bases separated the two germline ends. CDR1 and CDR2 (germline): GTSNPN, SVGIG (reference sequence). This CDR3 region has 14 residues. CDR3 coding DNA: TGTGCCTGGAGATCAACGCTGAGCTCCTACGAGCAGTACTTC. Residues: CAWRSTLSSYEQYF.

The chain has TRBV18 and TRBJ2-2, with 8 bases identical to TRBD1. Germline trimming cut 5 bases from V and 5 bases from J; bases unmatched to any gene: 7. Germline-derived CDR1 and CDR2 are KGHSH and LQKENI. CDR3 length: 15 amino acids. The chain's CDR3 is CASSAAGQGTGELFF. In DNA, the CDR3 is TGTGCCAGCTCAGCAGCAGGACAGGGAACCGGGGAGCTGTTTTTT.